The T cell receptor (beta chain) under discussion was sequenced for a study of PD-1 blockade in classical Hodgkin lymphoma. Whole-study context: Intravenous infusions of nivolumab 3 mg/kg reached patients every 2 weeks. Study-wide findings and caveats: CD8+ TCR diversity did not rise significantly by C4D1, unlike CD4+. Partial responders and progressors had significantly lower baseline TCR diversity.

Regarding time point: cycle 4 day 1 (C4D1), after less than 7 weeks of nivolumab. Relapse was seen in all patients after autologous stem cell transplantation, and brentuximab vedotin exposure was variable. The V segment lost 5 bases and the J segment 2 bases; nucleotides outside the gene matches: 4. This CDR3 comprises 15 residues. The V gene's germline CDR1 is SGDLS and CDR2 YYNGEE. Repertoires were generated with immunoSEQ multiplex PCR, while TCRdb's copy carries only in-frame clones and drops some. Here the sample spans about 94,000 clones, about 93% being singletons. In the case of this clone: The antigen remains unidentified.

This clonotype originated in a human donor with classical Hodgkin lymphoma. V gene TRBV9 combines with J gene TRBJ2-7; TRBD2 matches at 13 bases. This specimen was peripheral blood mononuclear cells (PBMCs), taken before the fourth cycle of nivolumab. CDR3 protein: CASSEGLAGAYEQYF. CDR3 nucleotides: TGTGCCAGCAGTGAAGGACTAGCGGGGGCCTACGAGCAGTACTTC.